This T cell receptor beta chain was retrieved from a study of beta chain features in type 1 diabetes. General study points: With patients and controls alike, PCR might favor shorter templates to an equal degree. When Type 1 diabetes patients were examined, their TCRB CDR3s proved moderately but significantly shorter in all four CD4+ subsets.

In regard to this clone: The antigen is not known.

The germline gives CDR1 SGHTA, CDR2 FQGTGA. The CDR3 is made up of 13 amino acids. The V and J ends lost 5 bases and 9 bases, in that order; junction bases with no gene match: 7. Every isolated RNA sample was fully reverse transcribed, so sequencing captured expressed TCRB transcripts. Clones were sequenced by immunoSEQ multiplex PCR, and TCRdb holds only the in-frame ones, with some missing. This sample carries hundreds of thousands of clones, 11% to 15% of them seen once, and the ten largest clones take 0.03% to 0.045%. It was one heparinised blood draw, averaging about 116 mL, that each donor gave.

The receptor was isolated from a young man with type 1 diabetes. The sample taken for sequencing was naive CD4+ T cells from blood. This rearrangement joins TRBV7-3 to TRBJ2-1, with TRBD1 identical over 7 bases. CDR3 coding DNA: TGTGCCAGCAGCCCCCAGGGGGTGGGTGAGCAGTTCTTC. It yields the protein CASSPQGVGEQFF.